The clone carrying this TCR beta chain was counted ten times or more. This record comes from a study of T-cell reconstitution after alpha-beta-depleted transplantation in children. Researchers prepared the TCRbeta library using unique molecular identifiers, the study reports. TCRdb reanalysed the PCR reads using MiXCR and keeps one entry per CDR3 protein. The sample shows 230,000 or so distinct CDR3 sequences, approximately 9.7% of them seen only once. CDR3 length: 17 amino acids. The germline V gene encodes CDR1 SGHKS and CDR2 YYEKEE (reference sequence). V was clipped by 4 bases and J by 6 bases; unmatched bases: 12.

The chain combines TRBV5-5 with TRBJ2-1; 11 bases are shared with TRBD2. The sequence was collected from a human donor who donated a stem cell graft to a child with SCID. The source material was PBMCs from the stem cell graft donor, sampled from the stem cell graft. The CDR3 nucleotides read TGTGCCAGCAGCCCTCCCGGGGTAGCGGGGGGGCCCAATGAGCAGTTCTTC. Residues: CASSPPGVAGGPNEQFF. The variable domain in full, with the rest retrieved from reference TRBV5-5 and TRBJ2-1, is DAGVTQSPTHLIKTRGQQVTLRCSPISGHKSVSWYQQVLGQGPQFIFQYYEKEERGRGNFPDRFSARQFPNYSSELNVNALLLGDSALYLCASSPPGVAGGPNEQFFGPGTRLTVL.